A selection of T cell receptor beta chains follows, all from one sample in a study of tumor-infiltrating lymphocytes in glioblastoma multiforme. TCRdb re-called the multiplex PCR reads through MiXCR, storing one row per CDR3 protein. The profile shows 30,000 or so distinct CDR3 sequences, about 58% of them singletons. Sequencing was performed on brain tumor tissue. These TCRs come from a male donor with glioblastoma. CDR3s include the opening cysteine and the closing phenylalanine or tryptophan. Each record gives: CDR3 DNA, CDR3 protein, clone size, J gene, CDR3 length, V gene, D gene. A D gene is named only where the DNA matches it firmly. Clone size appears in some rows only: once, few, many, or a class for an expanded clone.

TGCAGTGCCTGTGGTGAGGACAGCGCCCATAATACACCCCTCCACTTT	CSACGEDSAHNTPLHF	NA	TRBJ1-6	16	TRBV20-1	NA
TGCGCCAGCAGTAGTCAGGGAAAGGCCCTCGAAGAGACCCAGTACTTC	CASSSQGKALEETQYF	NA	TRBJ2-5	16	TRBV4-1	NA
TGTGTCAGCAACTTAGATCAGGGAAAACTGTTTTTT	CVSNLDQGKLFF	NA	TRBJ1-4	12	TRBV11-2	NA
TGTGCCAGCAGAACCAGCAATGAGCAGTTCTTC	CASRTSNEQFF	medium-sized	TRBJ2-1	11	TRBV6-5	NA
TGTGCCAGCAGCGGGCTTTTGGGGTCGGGCACTGAAGCTTTCTTT	CASSGLLGSGTEAFF	many	TRBJ1-1	15	TRBV5-4	NA
TGCAGTGCTATGAGGTCGGGCTATGGCTACACCTTC	CSAMRSGYGYTF	medium-sized	TRBJ1-2	12	TRBV20-1	NA
TGTGCCAGCAGACTACTAGCGGCCAGGGAGACCCAGTACTTC	CASRLLAARETQYF	many	TRBJ2-5	14	TRBV6-5	TRBD2
TGTGCCTGCAGCTTCTCTAGCCTAGCACTATACAAGCAGTATTTC	CACSFSSLALYKQYF	NA	TRBJ2-7	15	TRBV11-2	NA
TGTGCCAGCGGTGAGGGACAGATGAACACTGAAACTTTCTTT	CASGEGQMNTETFF	NA	TRBJ1-1	14	TRBV6-5	TRBD1
TGTGCCAGCAGCCTTAGACTAGCGGGTCTCACAGATACGCAGTATTTT	CASSLRLAGLTDTQYF	medium-sized	TRBJ2-3	16	TRBV11-2	TRBD2
TGTGCCAGCAGTTCGACAGGGGTCTCTGGAAACACCATATATTTT	CASSSTGVSGNTIYF	many	TRBJ1-3	15	TRBV28	TRBD1
TGTGCCAGCAGCCAGGGACTAGCAGACACCAGCGATACGCAGTATTTT	CASSQGLADTSDTQYF	many	TRBJ2-3	16	TRBV4-2	TRBD2
TGTGCCAGCAGCTTAGAGGAGTGGGACAGCGAGGCTTTCTTT	CASSLEEWDSEAFF	medium-sized	TRBJ1-1	14	TRBV11-1	TRBD1
TGTGCCAGCAGCCAAGATCCCACCGAGGGAAGCGGGAGCTACAATGAGCAGTTCTTC	CASSQDPTEGSGSYNEQFF	few	TRBJ2-1	19	TRBV3-1	TRBD2
TGTGCCAGCCGGCCAGGGACTGGGCAAAACATTCAGTACTTC	CASRPGTGQNIQYF	NA	TRBJ2-4	14	TRBV6-5	NA
TGTGCCACCAGTGATTTGCCCGGGAGTAAGGGCTCCTACAATGAGCAGTTCTTC	CATSDLPGSKGSYNEQFF	many	TRBJ2-1	18	TRBV24-1	NA
TGTGTCAGCAACCCCTTTGGGGCCAACGTCCTGACTTTC	CVSNPFGANVLTF	NA	TRBJ2-6	13	TRBV11-1	NA
TGTGCCAGCGGCCACTTATCCAGTTACAATGAGCTGTTCTTC	CASGHLSSYNELFF	NA	TRBJ2-1	14	TRBV6-2/TRBV6-3	NA
TGCAGCGTTGGATCAGGGGCCTACGAGCAGTACTTC	CSVGSGAYEQYF	NA	TRBJ2-7	12	TRBV29-1	NA
TGTGCCAGCAGCCCACCCCCTACTAGCGGCCCTCGGGCCGGGGAGCTGTTTTTT	CASSPPPTSGPRAGELFF	many	TRBJ2-2	18	TRBV7-9	TRBD2
TGCCGTGCTATAGCCCAAGGGAGAAACAGGGACTATGACTACACCTTC	CRAIAQGRNRDYDYTF	NA	TRBJ1-2	16	TRBV20-1	NA
TGCAGTGCCAGGAAAGGACAGGCGGTGTACACTGAAGCTTTCTTT	CSARKGQAVYTEAFF	NA	TRBJ1-1	15	TRBV20-1	TRBD1
TGTGCCAGCGGCTTAGATGGCTTCTACAATGAGCAGTTCTTC	CASGLDGFYNEQFF	NA	TRBJ2-1	14	TRBV11-3	NA